Following are 28 T cell receptor beta chains from one sample sequenced in a study of human T cells and chemical hapten exposure. In TCRdb, the RACE reads were re-called with MiXCR into one record per CDR3 protein. The repertoire has around 380,000 distinct CDR3 sequences, 4.8% of them found once; the top ten carry around 2%. This sample's time point: patch test 1, 2 weeks after DPC sensitization. Treatment here: therapeutic diphenylcyclopropenone sensitization with weekly scalp DPC. The specimen comprised whole blood, sampled in connection with sensitization to the hapten diphenylcyclopropenone (DPC). All receptors derive from a woman aged 50 to 60 with alopecia areata. Some clones in this sample may be carry-over from other donors' samples.

The rearrangement uses TRBV4-2 and TRBJ2-5, with 7 bases lining up with TRBD1. Germline V CDR1 and CDR2: LGHNA, YNFKEQ. This CDR3 contains 14 residues. J was trimmed by 0 bases and V by 5 bases; bases with no gene match: 3. In DNA form, the CDR3 reads TGTGCCAGCAGCAACAGGGGAAACCAAGAGACCCAGTACTTC. Amino acids: CASSNRGNQETQYF.

This clonotype was seen at least ten times. CDR3 bases: TGTGCCAGCAGCGGGCGACAGGAAGAGACCCAGTACTTC. This sequence encodes CASSGRQEETQYF. The chain joins TRBV7-8 to TRBJ2-5, with D tentatively TRBD1 (6 bases). Deletions cut 5 bases from V and 3 bases from J, with 10 bases between. The germline gives CDR1 SGHVS, CDR2 FQNEAQ. The CDR3 has 13 residues.

The V call is TRBV29-1, the J call TRBJ2-5; 11 bases align to TRBD1. The germline V gene has CDR1 SQVTM and CDR2 ANQGSEA. The ends lost 6 bases at V and 4 bases at J; junction bases unmatched: 7. The CDR3 runs to 14 residues. In nucleotides, the CDR3 is TGCAGCGTGGCCGGACAGGGGGCGGGAGAGACCCAGTACTTC. It encodes CSVAGQGAGETQYF.

The chain carries TRBV2 and TRBJ2-2; the D gene is possibly TRBD1 (5 bases). V gave up 6 bases and J gave up 0 bases, with 8 bases separating them. CDR3 length: 14 residues. Germline lookup yields CDR1 SNHLY and CDR2 FYNNEI. CDR3 loop: CASSRQPNTGELFF. The CDR3 DNA sequence: TGTGCCAGCAGCAGACAGCCGAACACCGGGGAGCTGTTTTTT.

This clonotype was seen ten or more times. The rearrangement joins TRBV18 to TRBJ1-1; D is uncertain. Germline V lookup: CDR1 KGHSH, CDR2 LQKENI. The CDR3 contains 13 residues. V lost 3 bases to trimming and J lost 3 bases, with 8 bases between them. CDR3 DNA: TGTGCCAGCTCACCCTGGAAGGACACTGAAGCTTTCTTT. It is translated as CASSPWKDTEAFF. The complete variable domain, with remaining parts taken from reference TRBV18 and TRBJ1-1, reads NAGVMQNPRHLVRRRGQEARLRCSPMKGHSHVYWYRQLPEEGLKFMVYLQKENIIDESGMPKERFSAEFPKEGPSILRIQQVVRGDSAAYFCASSPWKDTEAFFGQGTRLTVV.

This clonotype was picked up many times. The rearrangement uses TRBV4-2 and TRBJ1-4; D unresolved. Germline CDR1 is LGHNA and CDR2 is YNFKEQ. The CDR3 runs to 13 residues. V was clipped by 0 bases and J by 7 bases, with 6 bases between them. The CDR3 nucleotides read TGTGCCAGCAGCCAAGATTTTGGTGAAAAACTGTTTTTT. As protein: CASSQDFGEKLFF.

The V and J genes are TRBV6-2 or TRBV6-3 and TRBJ2-1, with 14 bases lining up with TRBD2. The V gene end was trimmed by 7 bases and the J gene end by 2 bases; junction bases not matched to a gene: 10. Per the germline V gene, CDR1 is MNHEY and CDR2 is SVGEGT. There are 18 residues in the CDR3. CDR3 DNA: TGTGCCAGCACCCAAGGGACTAGCGGGAGAGGGGCCTACAATGAGCAGTTCTTC. This gives the protein CASTQGTSGRGAYNEQFF.

This clonotype was seen a handful of times. The rearrangement joins TRBV7-9 to TRBJ1-1; no firm D call. This CDR3 has 13 residues. Germline-derived CDR1 and CDR2 are SEHNR and FQNEAQ (reference sequence). V lost 1 base to trimming and J lost 7 bases, with 10 bases between them. CDR3 amino acids: CASSLGTLDEAFF. The CDR3 nucleotides are TGTGCCAGCAGCTTAGGGACGCTCGATGAAGCTTTCTTT.

This clonotype was seen repeatedly, ten times or more. The chain uses TRBV12-3 or TRBV12-4 and TRBJ2-1; TRBD2 aligns across 12 bases. J was trimmed by 0 bases and V by 2 bases; bases with no gene match: 8. This CDR3 comprises 19 residues. The CDR3 loop is CASSLPGLAGLSSYNEQFF. CDR3 bases: TGTGCCAGCAGTTTACCCGGACTAGCGGGACTAAGCTCCTACAATGAGCAGTTCTTC.

Many counts were recorded for this clonotype. V gene TRBV9 combines with J gene TRBJ2-1; 10 nucleotides match TRBD2. The germline CDR1 and CDR2 sequences are SGDLS and YYNGEE. Trimming at V came to 0 bases and at J to 7 bases, leaving 4 bases not matched to a gene. The CDR3 is made up of 15 amino acids. For the CDR3, the DNA is TGTGCCAGCAGCGTAGGACTAGCGGGTGAGAATGAGCAGTTCTTC. Translated, it gives CASSVGLAGENEQFF.

The rearrangement joins TRBV5-4 to TRBJ2-7; the D gene is possibly TRBD2 (5 bases). The CDR3 length is 13 residues. V gave up 3 bases and J gave up 2 bases, with 9 bases separating them. The germline V gene encodes CDR1 SGHNT and CDR2 YYREEE (reference sequence). CDR3 bases: TGTGCCAGCAGCTGGAGCGGAACCTACGAGCAGTACTTC. Encoded protein: CASSWSGTYEQYF.

The gene calls are TRBV28 and TRBJ2-1, with 8 bases identical to TRBD1. V lost 5 bases and J lost 4; bases outside the gene matches: 10. The CDR3 length is 16 residues. The germline CDR1 and CDR2 sequences are MDHEN and SYDVKM. DNA of the CDR3: TGTGCCAGCAGTGCCCCCGGACAGGGATCTTACAATGAGCAGTTCTTC. Translated: CASSAPGQGSYNEQFF.

About this clonotype itself: Since no conserved phenylalanine or tryptophan closes the CDR3, a read error is the likely cause. J is TRBJ1-1 and V is TRBV29-1, with 7 bases lining up with TRBD1. The germline V gene encodes CDR1 SQVTM and CDR2 ANQGSEA. With 5 bases clipped from V and 3 bases from J, the junction kept 0 bases outside the gene matches. The CDR3 is 11 amino acids. This CDR3 is CSVQGDTEAFL. CDR3 nucleotides: TGCAGCGTTCAGGGGGACACTGAAGCTTTCCTT.

The sample holds many counts of this clonotype. This rearrangement joins TRBV5-6 to TRBJ2-1; 8 bases are a match to TRBD2. Germline V gene data show CDR1 as SGHDT and CDR2 as YYEEEE. The CDR3 has 11 amino acids. V shed 3 bases and J 15 bases; nucleotides not matched to a gene: 5. CDR3 in amino acids: CASSSGLAPFF. The CDR3, as DNA: TGTGCCAGCAGCTCCGGACTAGCTCCGTTCTTC.

This clonotype was seen ten or more times. The V and J genes are TRBV10-3 and TRBJ2-1, with 12 positions matching TRBD2. This CDR3 contains 13 residues. J lost 9 bases, V lost 10 bases, and 7 bases had no gene match. The V gene's germline CDR1 is ENHRY and CDR2 SYGVKD. The CDR3 DNA is TGTGCCACCCTTTCTAGCGGGAGGGGTGAGCAGTTCTTC. It is translated as CATLSSGRGEQFF.

This clonotype was detected many times. J is TRBJ1-1 and V is TRBV12-3 or TRBV12-4; a weak D match, TRBD1 (5 bases). The CDR3 totals 13 residues. V was shortened by 5 bases and J by 3 bases, with 10 bases between the two germline ends. The CDR3 region is CASSPGLHTEAFF. Here the CDR3 DNA reads TGTGCCAGCAGTCCGGGACTTCACACTGAAGCTTTCTTT.

This clonotype was counted many times. The rearrangement joins TRBV2 to TRBJ2-7, with D unresolved. V lost 7 bases, J lost 6 bases, and 16 bases lay in between. The length of the CDR3 is 13 residues. Germline V gene lookup returns CDR1 SNHLY and CDR2 FYNNEI. The CDR3: CASTGLQRGEQYF. The CDR3 DNA reads as TGTGCCAGCACTGGTCTTCAAAGAGGCGAGCAGTACTTC.

This clonotype was observed many times. The gene calls are TRBV12-3 or TRBV12-4 and TRBJ2-7, with D maybe TRBD1 (6 bases). The CDR3 is made up of 12 amino acids. Trimming removed 5 bases from V and 4 bases from J, with 9 bases in between. The CDR3 DNA reads as TGTGCCAGCAGTCACAGGGTATACGAGCAGTACTTC. It is translated as CASSHRVYEQYF.

This clonotype was seen many times. V is TRBV12-3 or TRBV12-4 and J is TRBJ1-3, with 7 bases fitting TRBD1. V dropped 5 bases and J dropped 2; count of bases not matched to a gene: 0. The CDR3 loop spans 13 amino acids. The CDR3 sequence is CASSTGAGNTIYF. The CDR3 coding sequence is TGTGCCAGCAGTACAGGGGCTGGAAACACCATATATTTT.

At least ten counts were recorded for this clonotype. The chain joins TRBV6-1 to TRBJ2-1, with 14 bases matching TRBD2. Trimming at V came to 7 bases and at J to 8 bases, leaving 10 bases not matched to a gene. The germline V gene encodes CDR1 MNHNS and CDR2 SASEGT. This CDR3 region has 16 residues. CDR3 sequence: CASTIRTSGGIYEQFF. DNA of the CDR3: TGTGCCAGCACCATCCGGACTAGCGGGGGGATCTATGAGCAGTTCTTC.

This clonotype was picked up a small number of times. The rearrangement joins TRBV18 to TRBJ1-2; maybe TRBD1 (6 bases). Deletions cut 3 bases from V and 4 bases from J, with 15 bases between. CDR1 is KGHSH and CDR2 is LQKENI in the germline V gene. This CDR3 comprises 15 residues. Here the CDR3 reads CASSPFPGHIYGYTF. For the CDR3, the DNA is TGTGCCAGCTCACCGTTTCCGGGACACATCTATGGCTACACCTTC.

Ten or more counts support this clonotype. The chain combines TRBV20-1 with TRBJ1-6; 10 bases map to TRBD1. The CDR3 length is 14 residues. Germline V gene sequence: CDR1 DFQATT, CDR2 SNEGSKA (reference sequence). V trimming: 0 bases; J trimming: 17 bases; junction bases outside the gene matches: 10. CDR3 amino acids: CSAREIGQGVLFHF. Written as DNA, the CDR3 is TGCAGTGCTAGAGAAATAGGACAGGGGGTCCTATTCCACTTT.

In its sample, this clonotype was seen many times. The V and J genes are TRBV6-5 and TRBJ2-7; TRBD1 matches 9 bases. The V gene end was trimmed by 0 bases and the J gene end by 2 bases; junction bases not matched to a gene: 2. The CDR3 spans 15 residues. Germline V gene data show CDR1 as MNHEY and CDR2 as SVGAGI. The CDR3 protein is CASSYSGQGTYEQYF. CDR3 nucleotide sequence: TGTGCCAGCAGTTACTCGGGACAGGGCACCTACGAGCAGTACTTC.

This clonotype was seen at least ten times. The chain links TRBV4-1 to TRBJ1-5, with 12 bases lining up with TRBD1. The CDR3 is made up of 21 amino acids. The germline V gene has CDR1 MGHRA and CDR2 YSYEKL. J lost 0 bases, V lost 1 base, and 13 bases had no gene match. The CDR3, as DNA: TGCGCCAGCAGCCAAGTGTTCTCTCGGGACAGGGGGCTAGGTAGCAATCAGCCCCAGCATTTT. It encodes CASSQVFSRDRGLGSNQPQHF.

This clonotype was detected many times. This chain uses TRBV7-9 with TRBJ1-6, with a possible D match to TRBD1 (6 bases). V lost 5 bases, J lost 7 bases, and 15 bases lay in between. Germline-derived CDR1 and CDR2 are SEHNR and FQNEAQ (reference sequence). This CDR3 comprises 15 residues. The CDR3 DNA follows: TGTGCCAGCAGCGGCTCGACAGGATCAAATTCACCCCTCCACTTT. Translation gives CASSGSTGSNSPLHF.

Ten or more counts support this clonotype. The chain carries TRBV20-1 and TRBJ2-3; the D call may be TRBD1 or TRBD2 (5 bases each). CDR3 size: 13 residues. Between the trimmed V and J ends, which lost 2 bases and 4 bases, there was a span of 10 bases. Germline V gene data show CDR1 as DFQATT and CDR2 as SNEGSKA (reference sequence). CDR3 DNA: TGCAGTGCTAGACCGGGACCCTCAGATACGCAGTATTTT. The encoded protein is CSARPGPSDTQYF.

This clonotype was seen many times. The chain uses TRBV15 and TRBJ2-3; D gene ambiguous. V gave up 3 bases and J gave up 5 bases, with 6 bases separating them. This CDR3 comprises 12 residues. Per germline, CDR1 LNHNV and CDR2 YYDKDF (reference sequence). As DNA, the CDR3 is TGTGCCACCAGCAGTGGCGGAGATACGCAGTATTTT. Protein: CATSSGGDTQYF.

This clonotype was counted many times. The chain is built from TRBV30 and TRBJ2-5; possible D gene TRBD1, 5 bases. V was clipped by 0 bases and J by 7 bases, with 12 bases between them. This CDR3 has 13 amino acids. Germline V gene data show CDR1 as GTSNPN and CDR2 as SVGIG (reference sequence). DNA for the CDR3: TGTGCCTGGAGTGTACAGGCATGGGGGACCCAGTACTTC. Protein: CAWSVQAWGTQYF.